Listed below are T cell receptor beta chains from one sample, sequenced in a study of blood T cell repertoires in COVID-19. Sequencing was performed with immunoSEQ multiplex PCR; in TCRdb, only in-frame clones are kept and a portion is missing. The sample consists of about 46,000 clones, 85% to 90% of them appearing once. Sequenced: peripheral blood. All receptors come from a human donor in a cohort sampled during active COVID-19. The CDR3 runs from the conserved cysteine through the conserved F or W. The order of the fields is CDR3 DNA, CDR3 protein, clone size, J gene, D gene, V gene. A D gene is named only where the DNA matches it firmly. Rows may omit the clone size; those that give it use once, few, many or a size class.

CDR3 DNA: TGTGCCAGCAGTTTATCGGGGACAGGGGACACTGAAGCTTTCTTT
CDR3 protein: CASSLSGTGDTEAFF
clone size: .
J gene: TRBJ1-1
D gene: TRBD1
V gene: TRBV28

CDR3 DNA: TGTGCCAGCAGCTCCCGGGACTTCTCCTACAATGAGCAGTTCTTC
CDR3 protein: CASSSRDFSYNEQFF
clone size: .
J gene: TRBJ2-1
D gene: .
V gene: TRBV7-2

CDR3 DNA: TGTGCCAGCAGTTTTGGAGGGGCGCAAAACATTCAGTACTTC
CDR3 protein: CASSFGGAQNIQYF
clone size: once
J gene: TRBJ2-4
D gene: .
V gene: TRBV27

CDR3 DNA: TGTGCCAGCAGCTTAAATCACAGGGAGAGCAATCAGCCCCAGCATTTT
CDR3 protein: CASSLNHRESNQPQHF
clone size: .
J gene: TRBJ1-5
D gene: .
V gene: TRBV7-8

CDR3 DNA: TGTGCCAGTAGTGAGGGACAGGACTACGAGCAGTACTTC
CDR3 protein: CASSEGQDYEQYF
clone size: .
J gene: TRBJ2-7
D gene: TRBD1
V gene: TRBV19

CDR3 DNA: TGTGCCAGCAGCTCTATCTCCGGTGAGACCCAGTACTTC
CDR3 protein: CASSSISGETQYF
clone size: .
J gene: TRBJ2-5
D gene: .
V gene: TRBV7-3

CDR3 DNA: TGTGCCAGCAGCTTAGCGGGAGGGTCCTACAATGAGCAGTTCTTC
CDR3 protein: CASSLAGGSYNEQFF
clone size: .
J gene: TRBJ2-1
D gene: TRBD2
V gene: TRBV11-2

CDR3 DNA: TGTGCCAGCAGTTATTCTAGCGGGGGGGCACCAGATACGCAGTATTTT
CDR3 protein: CASSYSSGGAPDTQYF
clone size: .
J gene: TRBJ2-3
D gene: TRBD2
V gene: TRBV6-6

CDR3 DNA: TGTGCCAGCAGGAGTACGAGTTCAGAGACCCAGTACTTC
CDR3 protein: CASRSTSSETQYF
clone size: .
J gene: TRBJ2-5
D gene: .
V gene: TRBV12-3/TRBV12-4

CDR3 DNA: TGTGCCAGCACCCCCCCGGCTAGCGGGAGGAATGAGCAGTTCTTC
CDR3 protein: CASTPPASGRNEQFF
clone size: once
J gene: TRBJ2-1
D gene: TRBD2
V gene: TRBV6-5

CDR3 DNA: TGTGCCTGGAGTGTTCCCAGGGTACGACCTGAAGCTTTCTTT
CDR3 protein: CAWSVPRVRPEAFF
clone size: .
J gene: TRBJ1-1
D gene: .
V gene: TRBV30

CDR3 DNA: TGTGCCAGCAGTCCGGACAGGGCACAAGAGACCCAGTACTTC
CDR3 protein: CASSPDRAQETQYF
clone size: .
J gene: TRBJ2-5
D gene: TRBD1
V gene: TRBV28

CDR3 DNA: TGTGCCAGCAGGCAGTTTGACAGGACCGGAGAGACCCAGTACTTC
CDR3 protein: CASRQFDRTGETQYF
clone size: .
J gene: TRBJ2-5
D gene: .
V gene: TRBV3-1/TRBV3-2

CDR3 DNA: TGTGCCAGCACACTAACCTGGACTAGCACAGATACGCAGTATTTT
CDR3 protein: CASTLTWTSTDTQYF
clone size: few
J gene: TRBJ2-3
D gene: .
V gene: TRBV2

CDR3 DNA: TGTGCCAGCAGCCAAGAAGGGGGCCTCGTCAATGAGCAGTTCTTC
CDR3 protein: CASSQEGGLVNEQFF
clone size: few
J gene: TRBJ2-1
D gene: TRBD1
V gene: TRBV4-2

CDR3 DNA: TGTGCCAGCGGATCGGCTGGGGCTCAAAACATTCAGTACTTC
CDR3 protein: CASGSAGAQNIQYF
clone size: .
J gene: TRBJ2-4
D gene: .
V gene: TRBV7-2

CDR3 DNA: TGTGCCAGCAGCCCCCCGCGGGGCGTAAATGAGCAGTTCTTC
CDR3 protein: CASSPPRGVNEQFF
clone size: .
J gene: TRBJ2-1
D gene: .
V gene: TRBV27

CDR3 DNA: TGTGCCAGCAGCTTAGGGGTCGGGGGAAACTATGGCTACACCTTC
CDR3 protein: CASSLGVGGNYGYTF
clone size: .
J gene: TRBJ1-2
D gene: .
V gene: TRBV13

CDR3 DNA: TGTGCCAGCAGTTCGCTACCCTACAATGAGCAGTTCTTC
CDR3 protein: CASSSLPYNEQFF
clone size: once
J gene: TRBJ2-1
D gene: .
V gene: TRBV27

CDR3 DNA: TGTGCCAGCAGTGAAGGGGGAGGAACGTCCGAGACCCAGTACTTC
CDR3 protein: CASSEGGGTSETQYF
clone size: .
J gene: TRBJ2-5
D gene: .
V gene: TRBV6-1

CDR3 DNA: TGCAGTGCTAGTCAGGACAGATACACCGGGGAGCTGTTTTTT
CDR3 protein: CSASQDRYTGELFF
clone size: .
J gene: TRBJ2-2
D gene: .
V gene: TRBV20-1

CDR3 DNA: TGTGCCAGCAGCTTACGAGTCGGCTCTGGAAACACCATATATTTT
CDR3 protein: CASSLRVGSGNTIYF
clone size: few
J gene: TRBJ1-3
D gene: .
V gene: TRBV7-3

CDR3 DNA: TGTGCCAGCAGCTTAAACAGAATGAACTATGGCTACACCTTC
CDR3 protein: CASSLNRMNYGYTF
clone size: once
J gene: TRBJ1-2
D gene: .
V gene: TRBV5-6

CDR3 DNA: TGTGCCAGCAGAATTTCCCGGGCAGGGAAGTATGAAAAACTGTTTTTT
CDR3 protein: CASRISRAGKYEKLFF
clone size: once
J gene: TRBJ1-4
D gene: .
V gene: TRBV21-1

CDR3 DNA: TGTGCCAGCAGCCAAGCTCAAGCGGGGATCGCCTACGAGCAGTACTTC
CDR3 protein: CASSQAQAGIAYEQYF
clone size: .
J gene: TRBJ2-7
D gene: TRBD2
V gene: TRBV4-2

CDR3 DNA: TGCGCCAGCAGCCCGACAGGGGATAGCAATCAGCCCCAGCATTTT
CDR3 protein: CASSPTGDSNQPQHF
clone size: .
J gene: TRBJ1-5
D gene: TRBD1
V gene: TRBV5-1

CDR3 DNA: TGTGCCAGCAGCTTAGTGGGCCACTCAACAGATACGCAGTATTTT
CDR3 protein: CASSLVGHSTDTQYF
clone size: .
J gene: TRBJ2-3
D gene: .
V gene: TRBV7-2

CDR3 DNA: TGTGCCAGCAGCTTGGACTTATACAATGAGCAGTTCTTC
CDR3 protein: CASSLDLYNEQFF
clone size: once
J gene: TRBJ2-1
D gene: .
V gene: TRBV7-7

CDR3 DNA: TGTGCCAGCAGCTTGGCCGGCAGGGGGAACACTGAAGCTTTCTTT
CDR3 protein: CASSLAGRGNTEAFF
clone size: .
J gene: TRBJ1-1
D gene: .
V gene: TRBV5-4

CDR3 DNA: TGCGCCAGCAGCTTGATCGGACTTTACAATGAGCAGTTCTTC
CDR3 protein: CASSLIGLYNEQFF
clone size: .
J gene: TRBJ2-1
D gene: .
V gene: TRBV5-1

CDR3 DNA: TGTGCCAGCAGTTTTCGGGGTGGAAATCAGCCCCAGCATTTT
CDR3 protein: CASSFRGGNQPQHF
clone size: .
J gene: TRBJ1-5
D gene: .
V gene: TRBV27

CDR3 DNA: TGTGCCAGCAGCCTGACTAGCGGCTCCTACGAGCAGTACTTC
CDR3 protein: CASSLTSGSYEQYF
clone size: .
J gene: TRBJ2-7
D gene: TRBD2
V gene: TRBV7-8

CDR3 DNA: TGTGCCATCAGTGAGTCAGGGACAATCGCTGGAAACACCATATATTTT
CDR3 protein: CAISESGTIAGNTIYF
clone size: .
J gene: TRBJ1-3
D gene: .
V gene: TRBV10-3

CDR3 DNA: TGTGCCAGCAGCGGACAGGGTACAACTGTTGGAAACACCATATATTTT
CDR3 protein: CASSGQGTTVGNTIYF
clone size: .
J gene: TRBJ1-3
D gene: TRBD1
V gene: TRBV5-5

CDR3 DNA: TGTGCCAGCAGCGAGGACAGGACGAACACTGAAGCTTTCTTT
CDR3 protein: CASSEDRTNTEAFF
clone size: .
J gene: TRBJ1-1
D gene: TRBD1
V gene: TRBV9

CDR3 DNA: TGTGCCAGCAGCCTAGGACAGACCTATGGCTACACCTTC
CDR3 protein: CASSLGQTYGYTF
clone size: .
J gene: TRBJ1-2
D gene: .
V gene: TRBV25-1

CDR3 DNA: TGCGCCAGCAGGTTACAGGAGTCCTACGAGCAGTACTTC
CDR3 protein: CASRLQESYEQYF
clone size: once
J gene: TRBJ2-7
D gene: .
V gene: TRBV5-1

CDR3 DNA: TGTGCCAGCAGTGAAGGGGCTAGCGGTGGGCTCCAAGAGACCCAGTACTTC
CDR3 protein: CASSEGASGGLQETQYF
clone size: .
J gene: TRBJ2-5
D gene: TRBD2
V gene: TRBV2

CDR3 DNA: TGTGCCAGCAGCCCACCGGGGGGCTCCTACGAGCAGTACTTC
CDR3 protein: CASSPPGGSYEQYF
clone size: .
J gene: TRBJ2-7
D gene: TRBD2
V gene: TRBV27

CDR3 DNA: TGTGCCAGCAGCCTTCGTAGGGGGAGGGCCTACGAGCAGTACTTC
CDR3 protein: CASSLRRGRAYEQYF
clone size: .
J gene: TRBJ2-7
D gene: .
V gene: TRBV7-2

CDR3 DNA: TGTGCCAGCAGCCTTACGGGACAGACAAACGAGCAGTACTTC
CDR3 protein: CASSLTGQTNEQYF
clone size: .
J gene: TRBJ2-7
D gene: TRBD1
V gene: TRBV5-8

CDR3 DNA: TGTGCCAGCAGGTCTCCGGGAGACACAGATACGCAGTATTTT
CDR3 protein: CASRSPGDTDTQYF
clone size: .
J gene: TRBJ2-3
D gene: .
V gene: TRBV28

CDR3 DNA: TGTGCCAGCAGTGAAGCGCAATGGGACTCGAGCTCCTACAATGAGCAGTTCTTC
CDR3 protein: CASSEAQWDSSSYNEQFF
clone size: .
J gene: TRBJ2-1
D gene: .
V gene: TRBV2

CDR3 DNA: TGCGCCAGCAGCCAAGCCACTACTAGTTATGAGCAGTTCTTC
CDR3 protein: CASSQATTSYEQFF
clone size: .
J gene: TRBJ2-1
D gene: .
V gene: TRBV4-3

CDR3 DNA: TGTGCCACCAGATGGAACCTGGGGGGAAAACTGTTTTTT
CDR3 protein: CATRWNLGGKLFF
clone size: .
J gene: TRBJ1-4
D gene: .
V gene: TRBV19

CDR3 DNA: TGTGCCAGCAGTGACCCCTTTTTGCCCCCAAGCTCACCCCTCCACTTT
CDR3 protein: CASSDPFLPPSSPLHF
clone size: .
J gene: TRBJ1-6
D gene: .
V gene: TRBV25-1

CDR3 DNA: TGTGCCAGCTCAAACTGGGACAGGGCTGGGGCCAACGTCCTGACTTTC
CDR3 protein: CASSNWDRAGANVLTF
clone size: .
J gene: TRBJ2-6
D gene: TRBD1
V gene: TRBV18